This entry lists 24 T cell receptor beta chains sequenced from one sample in a study of OX40 agonist ivuxolimab in advanced cancers. The assay was immunoSEQ multiplex PCR, and TCRdb's table has in-frame clones only and misses some. The table lists 30,000 to 35,000 clones, 86% of them singletons. The material was CD4+ or CD8+ T cells sorted from blood, obtained in a trial of the OX40 agonist ivuxolimab. Receptors were obtained from an adult with an advanced solid tumor such as melanoma, head and neck, liver or kidney cancer.

The chain joins TRBV30 to TRBJ1-6; TRBD1 might be the D (6 bases). The germline V gene has CDR1 GTSNPN and CDR2 SVGIG (reference sequence). This CDR3 region has 14 residues. V lost 5 bases, J lost 6 bases, and 14 bases lay in between. The DNA of the CDR3 is TGTGCCTGGGGGGGCCCAGGGATTAATTCACCCCTCCACTTT. Translation gives CAWGGPGINSPLHF.

The V gene is TRBV10-3, the J gene TRBJ1-1, with D perhaps TRBD1 (5 bases). This CDR3 has 13 amino acids. Trimming shortened V by 5 bases and J by 9 bases, and 16 bases separated the two germline ends. In germline, CDR1 is ENHRY, CDR2 SYGVKD. The CDR3 loop is CAISSGLVDQAFF. CDR3 nucleotides: TGTGCCATCAGTTCGGGACTCGTGGATCAAGCTTTCTTT.

The table lists this clone with a count of one. This chain's CDR3 is CASSFVTPTNTGELFF. The CDR3 bases are TGTGCCAGCAGTTTCGTAACCCCTACGAACACCGGGGAGCTGTTTTTT. The chain combines TRBV28 with TRBJ2-2; D not resolved. The CDR3 is 16 amino acids. Trimming removed 3 bases at V and 0 bases at J, with 11 bases between. Germline lookup yields CDR1 MDHEN and CDR2 SYDVKM.

The chain uses TRBV29-1 and TRBJ2-3; 10 nucleotides line up with TRBD1. Germline CDR1 reads SQVTM; CDR2 reads ANQGSEA. Unmatched junction bases numbered 13, after V lost 7 bases and J lost 3 bases. This CDR3 has 16 residues. The CDR3 sequence: CSGGILRDRGTDTQYF. The CDR3 region has the DNA TGCAGCGGTGGAATACTCCGGGACAGGGGTACAGATACGCAGTATTTT.

The chain employs TRBV10-1 and TRBJ2-7; 9 bases fit TRBD2. The CDR3 runs to 16 residues. V shed 0 bases and J 0 bases; nucleotides not matched to a gene: 3. The germline gives CDR1 WNHNN, CDR2 SYGVQD (reference sequence). The CDR3 DNA follows: TGCGCCAGCAGTGAGTCGAAGCGGGGGGCCTCCTACGAGCAGTACTTC. Amino acid sequence: CASSESKRGASYEQYF.

A few counts support this clone. The chain combines TRBV2 with TRBJ2-7; D is unresolved. The CDR3 has 13 amino acids. Trimming took 3 bases from V and 0 from J, leaving 6 bases between them. The germline CDR1 and CDR2 sequences are SNHLY and FYNNEI. CDR3 nucleotides: TGTGCCAGCAGTGACGACCTCTCCTACGAGCAGTACTTC. As protein: CASSDDLSYEQYF.

Of note for this clone: Other DNA sequences within the sample encode an identical CDR3. The genes are TRBV20-1 and TRBJ2-1, with D unresolved. Trimming took 0 bases from V and 13 from J, leaving 7 bases between them. The CDR3 contains 10 residues. Looked up from germline, CDR1 is DFQATT and CDR2 is SNEGSKA (reference sequence). CDR3 region: CSARDRYQFF. The CDR3 bases are TGCAGTGCTAGAGATAGGTATCAGTTCTTC.

This chain links TRBV11-3 with TRBJ1-1; D not certain. CDR1 and CDR2 from the germline V gene are SGHNT and YENEEA. V lost 1 base, J lost 3 bases, and 9 bases lay in between. This CDR3 region has 14 residues. CDR3 sequence (DNA): TGTGCCAGCAGCTTAGCTCGAGACGACACTGAAGCTTTCTTT. Amino acid sequence: CASSLARDDTEAFF.

The chain links TRBV5-1 to TRBJ2-3; no clear D. Per germline, CDR1 SGHRS and CDR2 YFSETQ. The CDR3 length is 14 residues. Deletions cut 5 bases from V and 2 bases from J, with 12 bases between. The CDR3, as DNA: TGCGCCAGCAGACTAAAAGGGTCCACAGATACGCAGTATTTT. Its translation is CASRLKGSTDTQYF.

This clone was observed a single time. This rearrangement joins TRBV7-6 to TRBJ1-5; tentatively, D is TRBD1 (5 bases). Trimming shortened V by 3 bases and J by 7 bases, and 10 bases separated the two germline ends. The CDR3 covers 13 residues. Germline-derived CDR1 and CDR2 are SGHVS and FNYEAQ. For the CDR3, the DNA is TGTGCCAGCAGCTTTGGGACGAGACAGCCCCAGCATTTT. It is translated as CASSFGTRQPQHF.

The chain couples TRBV7-1 to TRBJ2-7; a possible D gene is TRBD1 (5 bases). TRBV7-1 carries the ORF label, with uncertain function. Trimming pared 5 bases from V and 4 bases from J, leaving 18 bases between. CDR3 length: 15 residues. The CDR3 spells CASSTRDTGQYEQYF. The CDR3 coding sequence is TGTGCCAGCAGCACCAGGGATACCGGACAATACGAGCAGTACTTC.

V is TRBV7-6 and J is TRBJ2-7, with D perhaps given as TRBD1 or TRBD2 (5 bases each). CDR3 length: 14 residues. Germline loops: CDR1 SGHVS, CDR2 FNYEAQ. The ends were cut back, 5 bases at V and 0 bases at J, with 11 bases in the middle. CDR3 in amino acids: CASSLGRISYEQYF. CDR3 bases: TGTGCCAGCAGCCTGGGACGGATCTCCTACGAGCAGTACTTC.

This chain links TRBV7-9 with TRBJ1-5; weak D call: TRBD1 (5 bases). V was cut by 5 bases and J by 4 bases, with 12 bases left in between. CDR3 length: 14 amino acids. The germline gives CDR1 SEHNR, CDR2 FQNEAQ (reference sequence). The CDR3 DNA reads as TGTGCCAGCAGCCCCTCGGGGGGGAATCAGCCCCAGCATTTT. Encoded protein: CASSPSGGNQPQHF. The full variable domain, with the rest looked up from reference TRBV7-9 and TRBJ1-5, is DTGVSQNPRHKITKRGQNVTFRCDPISEHNRLYWYRQTLGQGPEFLTYFQNEAQLEKSRLLSDRFSAERPKGSFSTLEIQRTEQGDSAMYLCASSPSGGNQPQHFGDGTRLSIL.

J is TRBJ2-7 and V is TRBV5-4, with a weak D call TRBD1 (7 bases). V was shortened by 4 bases and J by 6 bases, with 17 bases between the two germline ends. The CDR3 runs 14 residues. Germline lookup yields CDR1 SGHNT and CDR2 YYREEE (reference sequence). This CDR3 reads CASSTGQEGLEQYF. As DNA, the CDR3 is TGTGCCAGCAGCACCGGACAGGAGGGTCTCGAGCAGTACTTC.

The genes are TRBV19 and TRBJ1-4; D is undetermined. Trimming cost V 8 bases and J 8 bases, with 18 bases left between them. The CDR3 loop spans 14 amino acids. CDR1 LNHDA and CDR2 SQIVND come from the germline V gene (reference sequence). CDR3: CASSSSGVFEKLFF. CDR3 nucleotide sequence: TGTGCCAGTTCTTCCAGCGGGGTGTTCGAAAAACTGTTTTTT. The full variable domain, its missing parts supplied by reference TRBV19 and TRBJ1-4, is DGGITQSPKYLFRKEGQNVTLSCEQNLNHDAMYWYRQDPGQGLRLIYYSQIVNDFQKGDIAEGYSVSREKKESFPLTVTSAQKNPTAFYLCASSSSGVFEKLFFGSGTQLSVL.

V usage is TRBV7-9 and J usage is TRBJ1-1; D call uncertain. V lost 4 bases and J lost 2, with 8 bases in between. CDR3 length: 13 residues. Germline V gene lookup returns CDR1 SEHNR and CDR2 FQNEAQ (reference sequence). In DNA, the CDR3 is TGTGCCAGCAGCTCGAGCTATAACACTGAAGCTTTCTTT. Protein sequence: CASSSSYNTEAFF.

The V and J genes are TRBV14 and TRBJ2-2; tentative D call: TRBD1 (5 bases). Germline V gene sequence: CDR1 SGHDN, CDR2 FVKESK. The CDR3 loop spans 18 amino acids. V was pared by 0 bases and J by 3 bases, with 17 bases between. As DNA, the CDR3 is TGTGCCAGCAGCCAAGAGTGGGGCGAGTTAGAAGACACCGGGGAGCTGTTTTTT. This gives the protein CASSQEWGELEDTGELFF.

By its share, this clone is medium-sized. The J gene is TRBJ1-5, the V gene TRBV27, with a possible D match to TRBD1 (5 bases). V was clipped by 6 bases and J by 1 base, with 10 bases between them. Germline V lookup: CDR1 MNHEY, CDR2 SMNVEV (reference sequence). CDR3 length equals 14 residues. DNA for the CDR3: TGTGCCAGCAGGTCCGACAGAAGCAATCAGCCCCAGCATTTT. It translates to CASRSDRSNQPQHF.

In its sample, this clone was seen a few times. This sequence joins TRBV7-9 and TRBJ1-1, with unresolved D. This CDR3 is 12 amino acids long. V shed 6 bases and J shed 2 bases, with 7 bases lying between them. Germline loops: CDR1 SEHNR, CDR2 FQNEAQ (reference sequence). In DNA, the CDR3 is TGTGCCAGCAGTGCTCTCAACACTGAAGCTTTCTTT. Translated, it gives CASSALNTEAFF.

The chain links TRBV7-8 to TRBJ2-2; 12 positions agree with TRBD1. The CDR3 loop spans 18 amino acids. Germline V CDR1 and CDR2: SGHVS, FQNEAQ. V lost 5 bases to trimming and J lost 5 bases; unmatched junction nucleotides: 12. The CDR3 sequence is CASSPNRGQGAFTGELFF. Written as DNA, the CDR3 is TGTGCCAGCAGCCCCAACCGGGGACAGGGGGCGTTTACCGGGGAGCTGTTTTTT.

The chain has TRBV7-3 and TRBJ2-7; a possible D gene is TRBD1 (5 bases). This CDR3 spans 15 amino acids. Germline values: CDR1 SGHTA, CDR2 FQGTGA. V lost 5 bases and J 4 bases, leaving 18 bases between the germline ends. The CDR3 loop reads CASSTRDTGQYEQYF. CDR3 sequence (DNA): TGTGCCAGCAGCACCAGGGATACCGGACAATACGAGCAGTACTTC. Using reference TRBV7-3 and TRBJ2-7 for the parts outside the CDR3, the full variable domain is GAGVSQTPSNKVTEKGKYVELRCDPISGHTALYWYRQSLGQGPEFLIYFQGTGAADDSGLPNDRFFAVRPEGSVSTLKIQRTERGDSAVYLCASSTRDTGQYEQYFGPGTRLTVT.

The chain is built from TRBV28 and TRBJ2-7; 9 nucleotides agree with TRBD1. The CDR3 extends over 16 amino acids. Germline lookup yields CDR1 MDHEN and CDR2 SYDVKM. V was pared by 5 bases and J by 0 bases, with 8 bases of the junction left unmatched. The CDR3 DNA reads TGTGCCAGCAGTATCCCCGGGACAGGGCACTCCTACGAGCAGTACTTC. It translates to CASSIPGTGHSYEQYF.

The chain carries TRBV6-5 and TRBJ2-7; unclear D gene. The CDR3 totals 14 residues. Trimming shortened V by 2 bases and J by 2 bases, and 10 bases separated the two germline ends. CDR1 and CDR2 (germline): MNHEY, SVGAGI. The CDR3 coding sequence is TGTGCCAGCAGTTACGGTCAAGGCCCCTACGAGCAGTACTTC. Translated, it gives CASSYGQGPYEQYF.

The V call is TRBV5-6, the J call TRBJ2-2; maybe TRBD2 (5 bases). Looked up from germline, CDR1 is SGHDT and CDR2 is YYEEEE. CDR3 length: 13 amino acids. Trimming stripped 2 bases from V and 7 bases from J, with 9 bases between. The CDR3 DNA follows: TGTGCCAGCAGCTTTCTAGGGAGCGGGGAGCTGTTTTTT. It translates to CASSFLGSGELFF.